Shown below are 15 T cell receptor beta chains from a single sample sequenced in a study of OX40 agonist ivuxolimab in advanced cancers. Sequenced by immunoSEQ multiplex PCR; TCRdb stores in-frame clones only, minus some. The sample carries under 90,000 clones, more than 80% recorded once. The sequenced sample was CD4+ or CD8+ T cells sorted from blood, obtained in a trial of the OX40 agonist ivuxolimab. The receptors derive from an adult with an advanced solid tumor such as melanoma, head and neck, liver or kidney cancer.

This chain connects TRBV14 to TRBJ2-3; TRBD1 is a possible D gene (5 bases). Between the trimmed V and J ends, which lost 1 base and 3 bases, there was a span of 11 bases. Germline V lookup: CDR1 SGHDN, CDR2 FVKESK. The CDR3 length is 15 residues. The CDR3 here is CASSQARTRTDTQYF. CDR3 coding DNA: TGTGCCAGCAGCCAAGCCAGGACAAGGACAGATACGCAGTATTTT.

The V gene is TRBV5-5, the J gene TRBJ2-3, with D perhaps matching TRBD1 or TRBD2 (5 bases each). V lost 0 bases and J lost 4, with 9 bases in between. Germline-derived CDR1 and CDR2 are SGHKS and YYEKEE (reference sequence). This CDR3 is built from 14 residues. The CDR3 loop is CASSLGQGPDTQYF. In DNA, the CDR3 is TGTGCCAGCAGCTTGGGTCAGGGACCAGATACGCAGTATTTT. Drawing the rest from reference TRBV5-5 and TRBJ2-3, the complete variable domain is DAGVTQSPTHLIKTRGQQVTLRCSPISGHKSVSWYQQVLGQGPQFIFQYYEKEERGRGNFPDRFSARQFPNYSSELNVNALLLGDSALYLCASSLGQGPDTQYFGPGTRLTVL.

Here the CDR3 reads CASSYPPDTDYEQYF. The CDR3 coding sequence is TGTGCCAGCAGTTACCCACCCGACACGGACTACGAGCAGTACTTC. The rearrangement links TRBV6-6 to TRBJ2-7; the D is unclear. V was pared by 2 bases and J by 3 bases, with 14 bases between. The germline V gene has CDR1 MNHNY and CDR2 SVGAGI (reference sequence). The CDR3 length is 15 residues.

The chain couples TRBV19 to TRBJ1-1; the D is unclear. Trimming removed 7 bases at V and 0 bases at J, with 12 bases between. CDR3 length: 14 amino acids. Germline values: CDR1 LNHDA, CDR2 SQIVND (reference sequence). This CDR3 reads CASTPLTMNTEAFF. CDR3 coding DNA: TGTGCCAGTACCCCCCTTACCATGAACACTGAAGCTTTCTTT.

The chain joins TRBV28 to TRBJ1-5, with D possibly being TRBD1 (5 bases). Germline values: CDR1 MDHEN, CDR2 SYDVKM. This CDR3 comprises 14 residues. V dropped 4 bases and J dropped 3 bases, with 10 bases sitting between them. CDR3 sequence: CASSWGTVNQPQHF. Here the CDR3 DNA reads TGTGCCAGCAGTTGGGGGACGGTCAATCAGCCCCAGCATTTT.

In DNA form, the CDR3 reads TGCGCCAGCAGCTCCCGAACAGGGACCTCTGGAAACACCATATATTTT. Translated, it gives CASSSRTGTSGNTIYF. The V call is TRBV5-1, the J call TRBJ1-3; D may be TRBD1 (6 bases). V lost 3 bases, J lost 0 bases, and 13 bases lay in between. The CDR3 contains 16 residues. Germline V gene data show CDR1 as SGHRS and CDR2 as YFSETQ.

This chain uses TRBV7-3 with TRBJ2-2; 7 bases align to TRBD1. This CDR3 is 16 amino acids long. Losses at the gene ends were 5 bases for V and 6 bases for J; bases not matched to a gene: 12. In germline, CDR1 is SGHTA, CDR2 FQGTGA. This chain's CDR3 is CASSPSAGGSAGELFF. The CDR3 nucleotides are TGTGCCAGCAGCCCCTCGGCAGGGGGTTCGGCCGGGGAGCTGTTTTTT.

The rearrangement uses TRBV7-2 and TRBJ1-6, with D uncertain. Deletions cut 1 base from V and 8 bases from J, with 18 bases between. This CDR3 is 17 amino acids long. Germline V gene lookup returns CDR1 SGHTA and CDR2 FQGNSA. The CDR3 sequence: CASSLEYRTRSDSPLHF. Here the CDR3 DNA reads TGTGCCAGCAGCTTAGAGTATAGGACCCGGAGTGATTCACCCCTCCACTTT.

This chain uses TRBV29-1 with TRBJ2-1, with 11 nucleotides matching TRBD2. Looked up from germline, CDR1 is SQVTM and CDR2 is ANQGSEA. V lost 6 bases and J lost 3; bases outside the gene matches: 4. There are 14 residues in the CDR3. CDR3 region: CSVLTSGIYNEQFF. The CDR3 DNA follows: TGCAGCGTCTTGACTAGCGGGATCTACAATGAGCAGTTCTTC.

This clone is a singleton in its sample. This chain links TRBV18 with TRBJ2-1, with a weak D call TRBD2 (6 bases). The CDR3 loop spans 15 amino acids. V was cut by 3 bases and J by 5 bases, with 14 bases left in between. Germline CDR1 and CDR2: KGHSH and LQKENI. CDR3 DNA: TGTGCCAGCTCACCCGCGGGGATTATACACAATGAGCAGTTCTTC. This translates into CASSPAGIIHNEQFF.

The chain recombines TRBV10-2 with TRBJ1-5; D is perhaps TRBD1 (6 bases). In germline, CDR1 is WSHSY, CDR2 SAAADI. V was pared by 3 bases and J by 5 bases, with 14 bases between. The CDR3 sequence is 15 residues long. The DNA for the CDR3 is TGCGCCAGCAGTGATGGGGGCGTTGGTTATCAGCCCCAGCATTTT. Amino acid sequence: CASSDGGVGYQPQHF.

The gene calls are TRBV2 and TRBJ1-2; D gene uncertain. Germline V gene sequence: CDR1 SNHLY, CDR2 FYNNEI. The CDR3 totals 12 residues. V was clipped by 4 bases and J by 1 base, with 4 bases between them. The CDR3 sequence: CASSGVNYGYTF. CDR3 in DNA: TGTGCCAGCAGTGGGGTTAACTATGGCTACACCTTC.

This chain links TRBV6-5 with TRBJ2-4; 9 positions match TRBD2. The CDR3 loop spans 14 amino acids. V was pared by 3 bases and J by 9 bases, with 6 bases of the junction left unmatched. Germline V gives CDR1 MNHEY, CDR2 SVGAGI. CDR3 in amino acids: CASSYGGGAVIQYF. The CDR3 DNA reads as TGTGCCAGCAGTTATGGCGGGGGGGCCGTCATTCAGTACTTC.

The chain carries TRBV7-9 and TRBJ2-1, with 10 positions matching TRBD1. V lost 3 bases, J lost 5 bases, and 4 bases stayed unmatched. The length of the CDR3 is 15 residues. The germline CDR1 and CDR2 sequences are SEHNR and FQNEAQ (reference sequence). This chain's CDR3 is CASSFLGTGDNEQFF. The CDR3 DNA reads TGTGCCAGCAGCTTCCTCGGGACAGGGGACAATGAGCAGTTCTTC.

This chain links TRBV27 with TRBJ2-3; D perhaps matches TRBD2 (5 bases). This CDR3 region has 12 residues. V lost 7 bases and J 4 bases, leaving 9 bases between the germline ends. Germline V gene lookup returns CDR1 MNHEY and CDR2 SMNVEV (reference sequence). As DNA, the CDR3 is TGTGCCAGCAACGGGGAAGCAGATACGCAGTATTTT. Residues: CASNGEADTQYF.